One sample yielded the 17 T cell receptor beta chains listed below, sequenced in a study of sequential checkpoint blockade in melanoma. Sample treatment: randomized to nivolumab then ipilimumab (arm A) or the reverse (arm B). The data were produced by immunoSEQ multiplex PCR, yet TCRdb's version contains in-frame clones alone and is incomplete. The table lists tens of thousands of clones, over 30% of them singletons. The starting material was tumor tissue (inferred from file names), obtained from a patient given nivolumab and ipilimumab in sequence. The receptors derive from a human donor with melanoma.

The rearrangement uses TRBV4-1 and TRBJ1-2; 8 bases are a match to TRBD1. Looked up from germline, CDR1 is MGHRA and CDR2 is YSYEKL. Trimming took 1 base from V and 4 from J; bases not matched to a gene: 8. This CDR3 comprises 16 residues. DNA for the CDR3: TGCGCCAGCAGCCAAGCCGGGACAGGAGGCCTCTATGGCTACACCTTC. Protein sequence: CASSQAGTGGLYGYTF.

J is TRBJ1-2 and V is TRBV9, with D possibly TRBD1 on 6 matching bases. The germline V gene encodes CDR1 SGDLS and CDR2 YYNGEE. CDR3 length equals 12 residues. V dropped 5 bases and J dropped 7 bases, with 12 bases sitting between them. The CDR3 DNA sequence: TGTGCCAGCAGTGGGGGGGCCCGTGGCTACACCTTC. Translating it yields CASSGGARGYTF.

In this sample, this clone turned up a few times. This rearrangement joins TRBV23-1 to TRBJ1-1, with D unclear. TRBV23-1 is treated as an ORF (open reading frame) with a function not yet certain. V lost 6 bases and J lost 1, with 9 bases in between. The CDR3 runs to 13 residues. This CDR3 is CASSPTKNTEAFF. CDR3 DNA: TGCGCCAGCAGCCCAACAAAGAACACTGAAGCTTTCTTT.

The V call is TRBV10-2, the J call TRBJ2-7; TRBD2 matches at 14 bases. Germline CDR1 and CDR2: WSHSY and SAAADI. The CDR3 runs 17 residues. The trim removed 8 bases at V and 0 bases at J, leaving 9 bases unmatched. This CDR3 is CASLWQGLAGDSYEQYF. The CDR3 nucleotides are TGCGCCAGCCTCTGGCAGGGACTAGCGGGAGACTCCTACGAGCAGTACTTC.

This clone showed up just a few times. The V and J genes are TRBV11-3 and TRBJ1-2, with D perhaps TRBD1 (6 bases). Germline CDR1 and CDR2: SGHNT and YENEEA. The CDR3 runs 15 residues. Trimming pared 7 bases from V and 1 base from J, leaving 16 bases between. CDR3 amino acids: CASTMGGHLNYGYTF. The CDR3 nucleotides are TGTGCCAGCACCATGGGGGGACACCTTAACTATGGCTACACCTTC.

The chain uses TRBV6-8 and TRBJ2-6; D gene ambiguous. The ends were cut back, 7 bases at V and 0 bases at J, with 16 bases in the middle. Germline CDR1 and CDR2: MNHGY and SAAAGT. The CDR3 sequence is 17 residues long. This CDR3 is CASKAAPYFSGANVLTF. CDR3 in DNA: TGTGCCAGCAAGGCAGCGCCTTACTTCTCTGGGGCCAACGTCCTGACTTTC.

This clone was counted a single time. The chain is built from TRBV10-2 and TRBJ1-1; 8 bases fit TRBD1. The CDR3 consists of 17 residues. Germline V CDR1 and CDR2: WSHSY, SAAADI. V shed 0 bases, J shed 3 bases, and the junction held 9 bases outside the gene matches. The CDR3 is CASSESGRGPGDTEAFF. In DNA, the CDR3 is TGCGCCAGCAGTGAGTCGGGCAGGGGGCCGGGGGACACTGAAGCTTTCTTT.

The V call is TRBV11-3, the J call TRBJ1-2, with 7 nucleotides matching TRBD1. Germline CDR1 reads SGHNT; CDR2 reads YENEEA. J lost 5 bases, V lost 5 bases, and 11 bases had no gene match. This CDR3 comprises 15 residues. This chain's CDR3 is CASSPGGTETYGYTF. CDR3 sequence (DNA): TGTGCCAGCAGCCCTGGCGGGACAGAAACTTATGGCTACACCTTC.

This clone counts as medium-sized (0.01 to 0.1%). This chain links TRBV28 with TRBJ2-7; no clear D gene. V lost 5 bases to trimming and J lost 6 bases, with 23 bases between them. The CDR3 has 16 amino acids. Germline V gene sequence: CDR1 MDHEN, CDR2 SYDVKM. The CDR3 sequence: CASSRRLPFGPVEQYF. CDR3 bases: TGTGCCAGCAGTCGGAGACTCCCGTTTGGGCCGGTCGAGCAGTACTTC.

This rearrangement joins TRBV18 to TRBJ2-4, with TRBD2 matching 8 bases. V was clipped by 3 bases and J by 0 bases; unmatched bases: 4. This CDR3 comprises 16 residues. Germline lookup yields CDR1 KGHSH and CDR2 LQKENI. The CDR3: CASSPERGIAKNIQYF. The CDR3, as DNA: TGTGCCAGCTCACCCGAGCGGGGGATAGCCAAAAACATTCAGTACTTC.

This chain links TRBV19 with TRBJ1-1; no definite D call. From germline, CDR1 is LNHDA and CDR2 SQIVND (reference sequence). The germline V and J ends were trimmed by 7 bases and 4 bases, with 13 bases remaining between them. The length of the CDR3 is 13 residues. The chain's CDR3 is CASTFSSPTEAFF. Here the CDR3 DNA reads TGTGCCAGTACGTTCTCTAGTCCCACTGAAGCTTTCTTT.

This clone was seen many times. CDR3 nucleotide sequence: TGTGCCAGCAGTTTTGGACTAGCGGGTTACAATGAGCAGTTCTTC. The encoded protein is CASSFGLAGYNEQFF. This chain uses TRBV11-3 with TRBJ2-1; TRBD2 aligns across 11 bases. Germline trimming cut 6 bases from V and 4 bases from J; bases unmatched to any gene: 5. The CDR3 is made up of 15 amino acids. Looked up from germline, CDR1 is SGHNT and CDR2 is YENEEA.

This clone was seen ten or more times. The rearrangement links TRBV23-1 to TRBJ2-5; D possibly uses TRBD1 or TRBD2 (5 bases each). TRBV23-1 is classed as an ORF, of uncertain function. The CDR3 is made up of 17 amino acids. V was pared by 6 bases and J by 1 base, with 21 bases between. The CDR3 spells CASSLGVTGLSQETQYF. The CDR3, as DNA: TGCGCCAGCAGCTTGGGGGTTACGGGGCTCTCCCAAGAGACCCAGTACTTC.

This clone has more than one count but fewer than ten. The chain links TRBV15 to TRBJ1-5; D is ambiguous. Germline CDR1 LNHNV, CDR2 YYDKDF (reference sequence). V was shortened by 1 base and J by 2 bases, with 15 bases between the two germline ends. The CDR3 totals 17 residues. Written as DNA, the CDR3 is TGTGCCACCAGCAGAGGCCCCGGGTCGGGTGGCAATCAGCCCCAGCATTTT. Amino acids: CATSRGPGSGGNQPQHF.

The genes are TRBV6-8 and TRBJ2-2; possibly TRBD2 for D (6 bases). This CDR3 spans 15 amino acids. Trimming cost V 7 bases and J 3 bases, with 15 bases left between them. Germline assignment: CDR1 MNHGY and CDR2 SAAAGT. CDR3 amino acids: CASMREGTHTGELFF. CDR3 nucleotides: TGTGCCAGCATGAGAGAGGGGACTCACACCGGGGAGCTGTTTTTT.

This rearrangement joins TRBV19 to TRBJ2-3; a possible D gene is TRBD2 (5 bases). The germline V and J ends were trimmed by 5 bases and 3 bases, with 15 bases remaining between them. Germline V lookup: CDR1 LNHDA, CDR2 SQIVND (reference sequence). This CDR3 is 15 amino acids long. CDR3: CASSPSGGGTDTQYF. The CDR3 nucleotides read TGTGCCAGTAGTCCCTCGGGCGGAGGTACAGATACGCAGTATTTT.

In its sample, this clone was seen a few times. The chain links TRBV30 to TRBJ2-7; TRBD2 matches 9 bases. The V segment lost 0 bases and the J segment 7 bases; nucleotides outside the gene matches: 13. The germline CDR1 and CDR2 sequences are GTSNPN and SVGIG (reference sequence). The CDR3 consists of 16 residues. CDR3 coding DNA: TGTGCCTGGAGTGTACTAGGGACTAGCCGAACGAAGGAGCAGTACTTC. It encodes CAWSVLGTSRTKEQYF.